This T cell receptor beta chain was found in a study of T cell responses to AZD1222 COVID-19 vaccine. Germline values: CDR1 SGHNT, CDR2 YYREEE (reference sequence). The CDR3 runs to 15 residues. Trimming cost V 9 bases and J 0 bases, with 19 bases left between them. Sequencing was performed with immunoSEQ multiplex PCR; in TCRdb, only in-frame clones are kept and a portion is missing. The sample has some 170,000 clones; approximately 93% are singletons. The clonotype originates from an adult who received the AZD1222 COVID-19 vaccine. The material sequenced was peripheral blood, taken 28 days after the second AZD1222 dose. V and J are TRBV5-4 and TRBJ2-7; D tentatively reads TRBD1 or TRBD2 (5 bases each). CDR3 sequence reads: CATFSRGPSSYEQYF. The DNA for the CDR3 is TGTGCCACCTTTTCGAGGGGCCCTAGCTCCTACGAGCAGTACTTC.